A single sample gave rise to the 17 T cell receptor beta chains below, sequenced in a study of radiation and T cells in renal cell carcinoma. Regarding time point: baseline pretreatment blood. The treatment here: 15 Gy SBRT to primary tumor, nephrectomy 4 weeks later. Sequencing was performed with immunoSEQ multiplex PCR; in TCRdb, only in-frame clones are kept and a portion is missing. The sample records 85,000 to 100,000 clones, about 86% being singletons. Sample: blood, taken from a patient whose treatment included radiotherapy and nephrectomy. The receptors stem from a man in his forties or fifties with renal cell carcinoma.

V usage is TRBV5-1 and J usage is TRBJ1-3, with 8 bases identical to TRBD1. CDR1 SGHRS and CDR2 YFSETQ come from the germline V gene. The CDR3 length is 16 residues. V lost 4 bases and J lost 3; bases outside the gene matches: 9. DNA of the CDR3: TGCGCCAGCAGCCCCCAGACAGGGGTAGTTGGAAACACCATATATTTT. Translated: CASSPQTGVVGNTIYF.

This chain uses TRBV7-3 with TRBJ2-7; 9 nucleotides match TRBD1. J gave up 4 bases and V 2 bases, and 3 bases lay outside the gene matches. The CDR3 has 14 amino acids. Germline CDR1 is SGHTA and CDR2 is FQGTGA. The CDR3 nucleotides read TGTGCCAGCAGCTTAGGGACAGGGCCGTACGAGCAGTACTTC. Protein: CASSLGTGPYEQYF.

A single count supports this clone. The chain couples TRBV2 to TRBJ1-4, with 7 positions matching TRBD1. Losses at the gene ends were 4 bases for V and 5 bases for J; bases not matched to a gene: 7. The CDR3 extends over 15 amino acids. The germline gives CDR1 SNHLY, CDR2 FYNNEI. The CDR3 protein is CASSAQTGTNEKLFF. For the CDR3, the DNA is TGTGCCAGCAGTGCCCAGACAGGGACGAATGAAAAACTGTTTTTT.

This clone was detected only a few times. The J gene is TRBJ2-3, the V gene TRBV10-1; D remains unclear. This CDR3 is 13 amino acids long. The germline V gene has CDR1 WNHNN and CDR2 SYGVQD (reference sequence). The V gene lost 6 bases and the J gene lost 2 bases, with 9 bases spanning the gap. The CDR3 DNA follows: TGCGCCAGCAGCCCAGGAGCCACAGATACGCAGTATTTT. As protein: CASSPGATDTQYF.

The chain recombines TRBV6-1 with TRBJ2-1; D perhaps matches TRBD2 (6 bases). This CDR3 spans 17 amino acids. Germline values: CDR1 MNHNS, CDR2 SASEGT. Trimming removed 4 bases from V and 0 bases from J, with 16 bases in between. CDR3 amino acids: CASSAPTSRSSYNEQFF. The CDR3 DNA reads as TGTGCCAGCAGTGCGCCTACTAGCCGAAGCTCCTACAATGAGCAGTTCTTC.

The rearrangement uses TRBV6-6 and TRBJ2-3; TRBD2 agrees at 11 bases. Germline CDR1 MNHNY, CDR2 SVGAGI (reference sequence). The CDR3 has 15 amino acids. Germline trimming cut 6 bases from V and 4 bases from J; bases unmatched to any gene: 6. In DNA, the CDR3 is TGTGCCAGCAGCCCCTCACTAGCGGGAGCAGATACGCAGTATTTT. Amino acids: CASSPSLAGADTQYF.

The chain employs TRBV6-6 and TRBJ1-1; TRBD1 agrees at 8 bases. The germline V gene has CDR1 MNHNY and CDR2 SVGAGI (reference sequence). There are 14 residues in the CDR3. V lost 6 bases, J lost 6 bases, and 9 bases stayed unmatched. CDR3 loop: CASSLTGTGAEAFF. DNA of the CDR3: TGTGCCAGCAGCCTTACCGGGACAGGAGCTGAAGCTTTCTTT.

The chain carries TRBV19 and TRBJ1-2; no definite D call. Looked up from germline, CDR1 is LNHDA and CDR2 is SQIVND (reference sequence). The CDR3 runs 10 residues. V was clipped by 8 bases and J by 3 bases, with 4 bases between them. CDR3 nucleotide sequence: TGTGCCAGTTTTGACTATGGCTACACCTTC. Its protein is CASFDYGYTF.

This rearrangement joins TRBV27 to TRBJ2-7; 8 positions agree with TRBD2. CDR3 length: 12 residues. The germline gives CDR1 MNHEY, CDR2 SMNVEV (reference sequence). J was trimmed by 5 bases and V by 6 bases; bases with no gene match: 3. The CDR3 coding sequence is TGTGCCAGCAGCCGGGGGGGGAACGAGCAGTACTTC. This translates into CASSRGGNEQYF.

This sequence joins TRBV2 and TRBJ2-7; 7 nucleotides align to TRBD1. The CDR3 contains 11 residues. Germline V lookup: CDR1 SNHLY, CDR2 FYNNEI. This chain's CDR3 is CATRQGNEQYF. Here the CDR3 DNA reads TGTGCAACCAGACAGGGAAACGAGCAGTACTTC.

V and J are TRBV7-3 and TRBJ1-2; a weak D match, TRBD1 (5 bases). Trimming removed 5 bases from V and 0 bases from J, with 22 bases in between. Germline V gene data show CDR1 as SGHTA and CDR2 as FQGTGA. This CDR3 region has 18 residues. The CDR3 region has the DNA TGTGCCAGCAGCATCCTCCGGGACGGAAACATAACTAACTATGGCTACACCTTC. It is translated as CASSILRDGNITNYGYTF.

The chain carries TRBV6-1 and TRBJ1-2; D uncertain. The CDR3 consists of 15 residues. CDR1 MNHNS and CDR2 SASEGT come from the germline V gene. Trimming removed 2 bases from V and 8 bases from J, with 18 bases in between. The CDR3 DNA reads as TGTGCCAGCAGTGAATTAACGAAACCCGCTTGGGGCTACACCTTC. This sequence encodes CASSELTKPAWGYTF.

The CDR3 protein is CASSLRFGESYEQYF. The DNA for the CDR3 is TGTGCCAGCAGTTTAAGGTTCGGCGAGAGCTACGAGCAGTACTTC. The chain employs TRBV28 and TRBJ2-5; D gene unclear. The DNA end lines up better with TRBJ2-7; the J call may be wrong. Germline CDR1 is MDHEN and CDR2 is SYDVKM. The CDR3 is made up of 15 amino acids.

The gene calls are TRBV10-3 and TRBJ1-5; D is undetermined. Germline V gives CDR1 ENHRY, CDR2 SYGVKD. This CDR3 has 13 amino acids. V was trimmed by 4 bases and J by 3 bases, leaving 7 bases between them. The CDR3 coding sequence is TGTGCCATCAGTGGCCAATTCAATCAGCCCCAGCATTTT. Translated, it gives CAISGQFNQPQHF.

This clone was observed once. The rearrangement uses TRBV28 and TRBJ1-5; no clear D gene. The V and J ends lost 0 bases and 6 bases respectively, with 12 bases between them. The V gene's germline CDR1 is MDHEN and CDR2 SYDVKM. The CDR3 sequence is 15 residues long. CDR3 sequence: CASSLWGLGGQPQHF. CDR3 nucleotides: TGTGCCAGCAGTTTATGGGGGTTAGGTGGTCAGCCCCAGCATTTT.

The gene calls are TRBV29-1 and TRBJ2-7, with TRBD2 matching 14 bases. The CDR3 is made up of 15 amino acids. The junction had 7 bases not matched to a gene; V was cut back by 6 bases and J by 3 bases. Germline-derived CDR1 and CDR2 are SQVTM and ANQGSEA. In DNA form, the CDR3 reads TGCAGCGTCCTGGGACTAGCGGGAGAAAACTACGAGCAGTACTTC. Protein product: CSVLGLAGENYEQYF.

The chain has TRBV28 and TRBJ2-5; 8 bases align to TRBD1. CDR1 and CDR2 (germline): MDHEN, SYDVKM. The CDR3 extends over 14 amino acids. The J segment lost 5 bases and the V segment lost 8 bases, leaving 10 bases of the junction unmatched. The CDR3 protein is CASSSTGGRETQYF. CDR3 sequence (DNA): TGTGCCAGCTCCTCCACAGGGGGGAGGGAGACCCAGTACTTC.